This TCR beta chain is from a study of OX40 agonist ivuxolimab in advanced cancers. Regarding the complete study: Ivuxolimab was a fully human IgG2 agonistic monoclonal antibody targeting the costimulatory receptor OX40 (CD134). Intravenous ivuxolimab was administered to patients every 2 weeks at six dose levels: 0.01, 0.1, 0.3, 1.5, 3 and 10 mg/kg. The monotherapy dose-escalation portion (N ≈ 50 patients) of the phase I ivuxolimab trial is reported in the paper. Of the roughly 52 dose-escalation patients, hepatocellular carcinoma was present in around 20, melanoma in roughly 15, renal cell carcinoma in 9 and head and neck cancer in 9. A male proportion of approximately 83% and a mean age of approximately 58 years, ranging from 23 to 79, were recorded for the dose-escalation cohort. Patients were allowed to have had prior anti-PD-1, anti-PD-L1 or anti-CTLA-4 therapy, and 40% of the dose-escalation patients had previously received checkpoint inhibitors. Peripheral TCRbeta sequencing aimed to test whether ivuxolimab altered TCR sequence diversity and caused clonal T-cell expansion. Partial responses occurred in three dose-escalation patients: two with cutaneous melanoma and one with hepatocellular carcinoma. The full study reports these points: At doses of 0.1 to 3.0 mg/kg, clonal expansion of both CD4+ and CD8+ blood T cells was observed from baseline to week 6. On average, CD8+ T cells showed more expanded clones than CD4+ T cells after ivuxolimab. The antigen specificity of the clonally expanded peripheral T cells was not determined. Low levels of normalized T-cell clonal expansion were also shown by some nonresponding patients. In the 0.1-3.0 mg/kg groups, partial responders were among the patients with the lowest normalized peripheral clonal expansion, particularly in CD8+ T cells.

Genomic DNA was isolated from the sorted cells so that the TCRbeta CDR3 region could be sequenced. TCRbeta CDR3 regions were sequenced using the immunoSEQ Assay. TCRdb took over this immuneACCESS table, retaining in-frame rearrangements with V and J assigned. Such tables are incomplete; in checked studies, under half of the missing clones stem from an unresolved V gene, and the remainder is unexplained. This sample comprises about 18,000 clones, roughly nine tenths of them detected only once. The biggest ten clones account for approximately 65% of the sample. Patients with autoimmune disease history or receiving systemic immunosuppression were excluded from the trial. In every dose cohort, peripheral blood was drawn for TCR sequencing at baseline, cycle 4 day 1, and cycle 7 day 1. Samples came from an open-label, multicenter, first-in-human phase I dose-escalation trial of ivuxolimab. Adults with locally advanced or metastatic melanoma, renal cell, hepatocellular, or head and neck squamous cell carcinoma were enrolled in the trial. Before TCR sequencing, CD4+ T cells and CD8+ T cells were sorted from peripheral blood as separate populations.

The germline V gene provides CDR1 SGHRS and CDR2 YFSETQ. The CDR3 numbers 14 residues from cysteine through phenylalanine. The CDR3 DNA has 42 bases and is translated from base 1. The V and J ends are trimmed by 4 bases and 2 bases, leaving 13 bases between them. Concerning this clone: What this receptor recognizes is not known. No base quality information exists; no much larger clone differs at one position.

The chain links TRBV5-1 with TRBJ2-7; no D segment can be confidently identified. The material sequenced was CD4+ or CD8+ T cells sorted from blood, taken in a trial of the OX40 agonist ivuxolimab. This TCR was sampled from an adult with an advanced solid tumor such as melanoma, head and neck, liver or kidney cancer. The sequenced DNA is TGCGCCAGCAGCCCGAAAGACGGAACCTACGAGCAGTACTTC. This translates into CASSPKDGTYEQYF.